This T cell receptor (beta chain) was observed in a study of T cell clonotyping in hematopoietic cell transplantation. The CDR3 runs 15 residues. CDR1 and CDR2 from the germline V gene are MNHNS and SASEGT. J gave up 5 bases and V 6 bases, and 11 bases lay outside the gene matches. Clones were sequenced by immunoSEQ multiplex PCR, and TCRdb holds only the in-frame ones, with some missing. Of some 4,400 clones detected, 60% to 80% appear once; the ten largest clones hold roughly 30%. The J gene is TRBJ2-7, the V gene TRBV6-1; 9 bases are shared with TRBD2. The source was peripheral blood mononuclear cells, collected 100 days after allogeneic stem cell transplant. The receptor comes from a female patient between 50 and 60 years old who had an allogeneic stem cell transplant from an unrelated donor, so the T cells may come from the graft donor. Some clones in this sample may be carry-over from other donors' samples. The CDR3 protein is CASRGLAGTSDEQYF. The CDR3 DNA reads TGTGCCAGCAGGGGTCTAGCGGGGACCAGTGACGAGCAGTACTTC.